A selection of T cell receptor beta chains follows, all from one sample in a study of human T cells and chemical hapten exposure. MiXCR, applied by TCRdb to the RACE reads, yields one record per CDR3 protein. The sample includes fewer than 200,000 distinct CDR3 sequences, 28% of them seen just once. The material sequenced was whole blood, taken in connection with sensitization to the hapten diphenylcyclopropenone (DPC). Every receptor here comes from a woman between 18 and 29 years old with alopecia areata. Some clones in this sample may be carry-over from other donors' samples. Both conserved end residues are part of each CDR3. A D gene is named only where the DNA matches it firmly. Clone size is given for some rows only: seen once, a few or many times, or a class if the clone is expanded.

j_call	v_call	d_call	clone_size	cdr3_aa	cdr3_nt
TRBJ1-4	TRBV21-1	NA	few	CAAGTATNEKLFF	TGTGCCGCCGGGACAGCAACTAATGAAAAACTGTTTTTT
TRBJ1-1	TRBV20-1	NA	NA	CSAWTPGNTEAFF	TGCAGTGCTTGGACCCCGGGGAACACTGAAGCTTTCTTT
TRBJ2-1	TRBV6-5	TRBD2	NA	CASSFLAGYNEQFF	TGTGCCAGCAGTTTCCTAGCGGGATACAATGAGCAGTTCTTC
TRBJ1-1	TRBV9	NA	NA	CARGPGAVNTEAFF	TGTGCCCGGGGTCCTGGGGCGGTGAACACTGAAGCTTTCTTT
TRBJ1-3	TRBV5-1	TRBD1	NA	CASSLLGDRGSGNTIYF	TGCGCCAGCAGCTTGCTAGGCGACAGGGGCTCTGGAAACACCATATATTTT
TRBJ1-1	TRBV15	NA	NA	CATSRRGNTEAFF	TGTGCCACCAGCAGACGCGGAAACACTGAAGCTTTCTTT
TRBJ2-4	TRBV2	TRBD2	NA	CASKGRVYIQYF	TGTGCCAGCAAGGGGAGGGTTTACATTCAGTACTTC
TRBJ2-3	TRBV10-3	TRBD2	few	CAIAGVAGKLTDTQYF	TGTGCCATCGCGGGAGTAGCGGGGAAACTCACAGATACGCAGTATTTT
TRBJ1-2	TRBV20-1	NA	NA	CSAMTGVATYGYTF	TGCAGTGCAATGACAGGAGTCGCGACCTATGGCTACACCTTC
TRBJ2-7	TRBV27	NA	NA	CASSTPPTGPPSCEQYF	TGTGCCAGCAGTACCCCCCCGACAGGCCCGCCCTCGTGCGAGCAGTACTTC
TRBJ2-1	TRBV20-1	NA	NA	CSVDGTSRTREQFF	TGCAGTGTCGACGGAACTAGCCGGACCCGCGAGCAGTTCTTC
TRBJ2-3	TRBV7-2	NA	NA	CASSLVRADTQYF	TGTGCCAGCAGCTTAGTCAGGGCGGATACGCAGTATTTT
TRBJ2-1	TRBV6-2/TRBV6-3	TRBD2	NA	CASSFISGVDEQFF	TGTGCCAGCAGTTTTATTAGCGGGGTTGATGAGCAGTTCTTC
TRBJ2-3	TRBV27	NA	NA	CASSFTQSHTQYF	TGTGCCAGCAGTTTTACCCAGTCCCATACGCAGTATTTT
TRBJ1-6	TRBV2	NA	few	CASTLITGLNNSPLHF	TGTGCCAGCACCCTGATTACAGGGTTAAATAATTCACCCCTCCACTTT
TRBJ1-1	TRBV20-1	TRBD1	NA	CSASDQGAEAFF	TGCAGTGCTAGTGACCAGGGGGCTGAAGCTTTCTTT
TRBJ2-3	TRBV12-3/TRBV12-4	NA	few	CASSLGAGQYF	TGTGCCAGCAGTTTAGGGGCAGGGCAGTATTTT
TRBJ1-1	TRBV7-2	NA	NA	CASKVLGTRPTEAFF	TGTGCCAGCAAGGTCCTCGGGACACGACCCACTGAAGCTTTCTTT
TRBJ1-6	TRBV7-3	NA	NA	CASSFQGAGNSPLHF	TGTGCCAGCAGCTTCCAAGGGGCTGGTAATTCACCCCTCCACTTT
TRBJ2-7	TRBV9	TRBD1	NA	CASSFNQGVPHYEQYF	TGTGCCAGCAGCTTCAACCAGGGGGTACCCCACTACGAGCAGTACTTC
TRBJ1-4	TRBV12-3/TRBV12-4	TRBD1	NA	CASSSRQGPANEKLFF	TGTGCCAGCAGTTCTCGACAGGGCCCGGCTAATGAAAAACTGTTTTTT
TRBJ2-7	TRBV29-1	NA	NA	CSAHDGGSYEQYF	TGCAGCGCACATGATGGGGGCTCCTACGAGCAGTACTTC
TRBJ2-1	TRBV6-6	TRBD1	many	CASSSPPGQGFYNEQFF	TGTGCCAGCAGCTCGCCCCCGGGACAGGGGTTCTACAATGAGCAGTTCTTC
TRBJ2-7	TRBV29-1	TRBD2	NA	CSVEKVAGSLRSDEQYF	TGCAGCGTTGAGAAGGTAGCGGGGTCTCTTAGGTCGGACGAGCAGTACTTC
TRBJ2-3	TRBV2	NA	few	CASSEWTSYTQYF	TGTGCCAGCAGTGAATGGACAAGTTATACGCAGTATTTT
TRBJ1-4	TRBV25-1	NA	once	CASSVPGGIRTNEKLFF	TGTGCCAGCAGTGTTCCGGGAGGGATAAGAACTAATGAAAAACTGTTTTTT
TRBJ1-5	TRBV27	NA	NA	CASSLSRYSNQPQHF	TGTGCCAGCAGTTTGAGCAGGTATAGCAATCAGCCCCAGCATTTT
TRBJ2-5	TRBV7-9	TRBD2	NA	CASSPAGALQETQYF	TGTGCCAGCAGCCCAGCGGGGGCCCTCCAAGAGACCCAGTACTTC
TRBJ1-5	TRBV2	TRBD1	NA	CASRQGVDQPQHF	TGTGCCAGCAGACAGGGGGTTGATCAGCCCCAGCATTTT
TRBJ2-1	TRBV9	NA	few	CASSPGVEQFF	TGTGCCAGCAGCCCGGGGGTTGAGCAGTTCTTC
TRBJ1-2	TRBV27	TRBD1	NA	CASRTGTVYGYTF	TGTGCCAGCAGGACCGGGACAGTCTATGGCTACACCTTC
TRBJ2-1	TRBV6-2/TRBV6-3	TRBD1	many	CASRTGTALQNEQFF	TGTGCCAGCAGGACCGGGACAGCCTTACAAAATGAGCAGTTCTTC
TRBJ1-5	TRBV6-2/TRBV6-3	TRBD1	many	CASSTTGTGNNQPQHF	TGTGCCAGCAGCACCACAGGGACAGGTAACAATCAGCCCCAGCATTTT
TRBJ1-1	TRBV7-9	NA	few	CASSSSVGTEAFF	TGTGCCAGCAGCTCAAGCGTGGGGACTGAAGCTTTCTTT
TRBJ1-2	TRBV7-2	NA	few	CASSQGNILYGYTF	TGTGCCAGTAGCCAGGGGAATATACTGTATGGCTACACCTTC
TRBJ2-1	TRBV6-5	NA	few	CASSYPTSNEQFF	TGTGCCAGCAGTTACCCGACGAGCAATGAGCAGTTCTTC
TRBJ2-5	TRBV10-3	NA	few	CAISDGKGETQYF	TGTGCCATCAGTGATGGGAAGGGGGAGACCCAGTACTTC
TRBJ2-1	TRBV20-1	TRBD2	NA	CSARVSPLAGGGNEQFF	TGCAGTGCTAGAGTATCCCCTCTAGCGGGAGGTGGGAATGAGCAGTTCTTC
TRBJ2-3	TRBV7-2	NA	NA	CASSRLTTDTQYF	TGTGCCAGCAGCAGACTAACCACAGATACGCAGTATTTT
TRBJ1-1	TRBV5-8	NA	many	CASSQRQHTEAFF	TGTGCCAGCAGCCAACGACAGCACACTGAAGCTTTCTTT
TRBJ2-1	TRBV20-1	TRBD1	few	CGAGQEGNEQFF	TGCGGGGCGGGACAGGAAGGGAATGAGCAGTTCTTC
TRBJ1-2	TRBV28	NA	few	CASREGVSYGYTF	TGTGCCAGCAGAGAGGGGGTGAGCTATGGCTACACCTTC